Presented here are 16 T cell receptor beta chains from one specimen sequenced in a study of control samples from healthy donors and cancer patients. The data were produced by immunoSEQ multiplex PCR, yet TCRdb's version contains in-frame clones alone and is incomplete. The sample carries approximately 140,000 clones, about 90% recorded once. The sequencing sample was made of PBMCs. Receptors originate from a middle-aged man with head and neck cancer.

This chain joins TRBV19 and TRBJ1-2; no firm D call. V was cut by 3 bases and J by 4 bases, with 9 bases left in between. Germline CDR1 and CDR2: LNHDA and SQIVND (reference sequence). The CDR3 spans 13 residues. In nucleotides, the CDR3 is TGTGCCAGTAGTATTGATGCCAGCTATGGCTACACCTTC. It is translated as CASSIDASYGYTF.

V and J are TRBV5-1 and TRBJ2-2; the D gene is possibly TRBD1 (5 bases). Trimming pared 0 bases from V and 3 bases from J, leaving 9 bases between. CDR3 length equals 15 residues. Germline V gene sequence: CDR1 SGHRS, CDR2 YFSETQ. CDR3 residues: CASSLVRVDTGELFF. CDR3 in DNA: TGCGCCAGCAGCTTGGTCAGGGTTGACACCGGGGAGCTGTTTTTT. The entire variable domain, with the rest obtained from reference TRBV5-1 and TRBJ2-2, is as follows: KAGVTQTPRYLIKTRGQQVTLSCSPISGHRSVSWYQQTPGQGLQFLFEYFSETQRNKGNFPGRFSGRQFSNSRSEMNVSTLELGDSALYLCASSLVRVDTGELFFGEGSRLTVL.

CDR3: CASSRLGGRNQPQHF. The CDR3 bases are TGCGCCAGCAGCCGCTTGGGGGGCAGGAATCAGCCCCAGCATTTT. V gene TRBV5-1 combines with J gene TRBJ1-5; a possible D gene is TRBD1 (6 bases). The germline V gene encodes CDR1 SGHRS and CDR2 YFSETQ. This CDR3 contains 15 residues. V was cut by 4 bases and J by 4 bases, with 15 bases left in between. Combining the CDR3 with reference TRBV5-1 and TRBJ1-5 gives the whole variable domain KAGVTQTPRYLIKTRGQQVTLSCSPISGHRSVSWYQQTPGQGLQFLFEYFSETQRNKGNFPGRFSGRQFSNSRSEMNVSTLELGDSALYLCASSRLGGRNQPQHFGDGTRLSIL.

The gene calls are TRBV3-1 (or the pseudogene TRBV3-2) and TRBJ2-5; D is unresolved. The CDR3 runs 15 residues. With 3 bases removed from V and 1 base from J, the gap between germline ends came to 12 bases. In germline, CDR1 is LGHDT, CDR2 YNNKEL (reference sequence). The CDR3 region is CASSQGRTLQETQYF. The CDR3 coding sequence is TGTGCCAGCAGCCAGGGCAGGACCCTCCAAGAGACCCAGTACTTC.

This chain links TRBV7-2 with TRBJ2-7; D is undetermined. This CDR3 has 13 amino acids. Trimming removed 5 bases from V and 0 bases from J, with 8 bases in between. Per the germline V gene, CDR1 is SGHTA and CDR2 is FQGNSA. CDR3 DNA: TGTGCCAGCAGCAAGGACCACTCCTACGAGCAGTACTTC. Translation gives CASSKDHSYEQYF. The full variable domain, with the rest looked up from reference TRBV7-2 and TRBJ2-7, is GAGVSQSPSNKVTEKGKDVELRCDPISGHTALYWYRQSLGQGLEFLIYFQGNSAPDKSGLPSDRFSAERTGGSVSTLTIQRTQQEDSAVYLCASSKDHSYEQYFGPGTRLTVT.

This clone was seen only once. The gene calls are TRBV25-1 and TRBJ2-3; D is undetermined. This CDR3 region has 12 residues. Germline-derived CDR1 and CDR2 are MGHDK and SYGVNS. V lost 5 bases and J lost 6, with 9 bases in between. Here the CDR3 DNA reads TGTGCCAGCAGTAACCTACGGGATACGCAGTATTTT. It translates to CASSNLRDTQYF.

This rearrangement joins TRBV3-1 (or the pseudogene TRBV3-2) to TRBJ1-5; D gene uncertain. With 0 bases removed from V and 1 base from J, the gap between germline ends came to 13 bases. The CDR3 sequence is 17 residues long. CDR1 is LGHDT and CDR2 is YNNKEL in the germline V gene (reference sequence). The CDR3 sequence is CASSQDLALGSNQPQHF. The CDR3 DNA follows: TGTGCCAGCAGCCAAGATCTGGCCCTAGGGAGCAATCAGCCCCAGCATTTT.

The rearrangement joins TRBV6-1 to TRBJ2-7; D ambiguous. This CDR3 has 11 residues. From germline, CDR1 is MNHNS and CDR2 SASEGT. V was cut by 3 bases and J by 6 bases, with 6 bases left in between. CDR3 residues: CASSEAAEQYF. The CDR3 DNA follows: TGTGCCAGCAGTGAGGCGGCCGAGCAGTACTTC.

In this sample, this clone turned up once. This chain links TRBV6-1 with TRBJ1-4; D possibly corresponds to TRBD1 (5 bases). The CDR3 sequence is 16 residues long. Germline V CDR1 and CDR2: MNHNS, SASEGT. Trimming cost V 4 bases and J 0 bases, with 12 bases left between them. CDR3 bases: TGTGCCAGCAGTGCACCGACGGGGGCAACTAATGAAAAACTGTTTTTT. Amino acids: CASSAPTGATNEKLFF.

Here the CDR3 reads CASSLDSRGNQPQHF. DNA for the CDR3: TGTGCCAGCAGTTTGGACAGTAGGGGCAATCAGCCCCAGCATTTT. This rearrangement joins TRBV6-2 or TRBV6-3 to TRBJ1-5; possibly TRBD1 for D (6 bases). The V gene's germline CDR1 is MNHEY and CDR2 SVGEGT. V was clipped by 4 bases and J by 2 bases, with 12 bases between them. This CDR3 is 15 amino acids long.

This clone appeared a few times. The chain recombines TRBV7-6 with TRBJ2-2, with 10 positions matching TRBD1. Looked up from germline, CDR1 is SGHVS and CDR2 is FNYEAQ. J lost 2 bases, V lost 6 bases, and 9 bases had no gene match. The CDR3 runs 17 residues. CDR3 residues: CASRPGTGDSNTGELFF. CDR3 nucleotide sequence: TGTGCCAGCAGACCCGGGACAGGGGACTCTAACACCGGGGAGCTGTTTTTT.

In DNA, the CDR3 is TGTGCCAGCAGCGTCCTCCCAGGAGGCTACACCTTC. Translation: CASSVLPGGYTF. This chain joins TRBV6-5 and TRBJ1-2; D uncertain. CDR3 length: 12 amino acids. CDR1 and CDR2 (germline): MNHEY, SVGAGI. The ends were cut back, 6 bases at V and 8 bases at J, with 13 bases in the middle.

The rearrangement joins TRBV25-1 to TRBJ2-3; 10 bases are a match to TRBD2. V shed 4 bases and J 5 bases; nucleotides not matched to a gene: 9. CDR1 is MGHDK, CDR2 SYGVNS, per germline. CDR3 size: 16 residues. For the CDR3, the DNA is TGTGCCAGCAGTGGGAGCGGGGGGGCCCAGGTAGATACGCAGTATTTT. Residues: CASSGSGGAQVDTQYF.

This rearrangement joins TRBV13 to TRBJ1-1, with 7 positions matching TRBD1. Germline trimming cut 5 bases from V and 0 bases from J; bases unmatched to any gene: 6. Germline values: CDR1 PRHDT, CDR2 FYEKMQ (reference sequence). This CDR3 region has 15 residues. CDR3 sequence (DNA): TGTGCCAGCAGCCCACAGGGGTCATTGAACACTGAAGCTTTCTTT. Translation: CASSPQGSLNTEAFF.

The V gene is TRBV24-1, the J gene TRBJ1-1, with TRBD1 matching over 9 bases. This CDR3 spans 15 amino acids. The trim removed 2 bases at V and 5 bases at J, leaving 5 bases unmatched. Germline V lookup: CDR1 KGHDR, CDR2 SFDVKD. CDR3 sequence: CATSDSGQGWTEAFF. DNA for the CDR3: TGTGCCACCAGTGATTCCGGACAGGGGTGGACTGAAGCTTTCTTT.

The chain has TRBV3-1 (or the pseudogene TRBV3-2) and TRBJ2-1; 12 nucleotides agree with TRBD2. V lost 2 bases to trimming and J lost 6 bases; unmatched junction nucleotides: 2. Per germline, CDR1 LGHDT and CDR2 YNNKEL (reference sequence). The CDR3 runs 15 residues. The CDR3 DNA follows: TGTGCCAGCAGCCAACTAGCGGGAGGGCCCAATGAGCAGTTCTTC. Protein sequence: CASSQLAGGPNEQFF.